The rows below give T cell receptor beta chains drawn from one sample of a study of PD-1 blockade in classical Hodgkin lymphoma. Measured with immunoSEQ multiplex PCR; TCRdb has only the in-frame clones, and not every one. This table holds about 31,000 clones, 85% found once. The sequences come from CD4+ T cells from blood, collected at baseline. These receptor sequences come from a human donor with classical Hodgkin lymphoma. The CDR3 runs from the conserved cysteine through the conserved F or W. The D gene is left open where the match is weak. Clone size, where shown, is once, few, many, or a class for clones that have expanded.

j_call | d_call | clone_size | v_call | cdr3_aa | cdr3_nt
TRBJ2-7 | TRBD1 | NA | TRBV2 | CASTPGQNYEQYF | TGTGCCAGCACTCCGGGACAGAACTACGAGCAGTACTTC
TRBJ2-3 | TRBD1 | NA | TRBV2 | CASTWRDRGYDTQYF | TGTGCCAGCACCTGGCGGGACAGGGGATACGATACGCAGTATTTT
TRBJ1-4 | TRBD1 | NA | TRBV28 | CASSTAGGAPNEKLFF | TGTGCCAGCAGTACGGCAGGGGGCGCGCCTAATGAAAAACTGTTTTTT
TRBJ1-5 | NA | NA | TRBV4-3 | CASSFTRGSNQPQHF | TGCGCCAGCAGCTTCACGCGGGGCAGCAATCAGCCCCAGCATTTT
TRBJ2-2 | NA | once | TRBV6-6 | CASTQKTGELFF | TGTGCCAGCACTCAAAAAACCGGGGAGCTGTTTTTT
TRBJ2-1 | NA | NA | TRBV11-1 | CASSLASGYLYNEQFF | TGTGCCAGCAGCTTAGCTTCCGGGTACCTCTACAATGAGCAGTTCTTC
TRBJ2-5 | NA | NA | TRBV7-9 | CASSPLPTRQETQYF | TGTGCCAGCAGCCCGCTCCCCACTAGACAAGAGACCCAGTACTTC
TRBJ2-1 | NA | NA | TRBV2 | CASSETGSSYNEQFF | TGTGCCAGCAGTGAAACGGGTAGCTCCTACAATGAGCAGTTCTTC
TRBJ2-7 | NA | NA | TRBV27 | CASSSSRGSYEQYF | TGTGCCAGCAGTTCCTCCAGGGGAAGCTACGAGCAGTACTTC
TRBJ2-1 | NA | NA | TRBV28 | CASSYRAYLNEQFF | TGTGCCAGCAGTTACAGGGCCTATCTCAATGAGCAGTTCTTC
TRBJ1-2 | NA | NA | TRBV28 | CASRGAGNYGYTF | TGTGCCAGCAGGGGGGCCGGGAACTATGGCTACACCTTC
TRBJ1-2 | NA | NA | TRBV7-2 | CASSLASQGLRLYGYTF | TGTGCCAGCAGCTTAGCGAGTCAGGGGCTTAGACTCTATGGCTACACCTTC
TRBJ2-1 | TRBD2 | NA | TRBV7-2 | CASSLGGTKHNEQFF | TGTGCCAGCAGCTTAGGGGGGACTAAACACAATGAGCAGTTCTTC
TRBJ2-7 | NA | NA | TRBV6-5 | CASRRTESYEQYF | TGTGCCAGCAGGAGGACTGAGTCCTACGAGCAGTACTTC
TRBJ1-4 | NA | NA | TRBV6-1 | CASSEAFPGQSDEKLFF | TGTGCCAGCAGTGAAGCGTTCCCCGGACAGTCGGACGAAAAACTGTTTTTT
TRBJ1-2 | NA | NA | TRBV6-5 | CVSSSGPYGYTF | TGTGTCAGCAGTTCCGGGCCCTATGGCTACACCTTC
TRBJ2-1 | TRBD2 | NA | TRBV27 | CASSPGLLLAGGYNEQFF | TGTGCCAGCAGTCCCGGATTATTACTAGCGGGCGGATACAATGAGCAGTTCTTC
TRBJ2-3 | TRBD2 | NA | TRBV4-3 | CASSQDGAGGTQYF | TGCGCCAGCAGCCAAGATGGAGCGGGAGGTACGCAGTATTTT
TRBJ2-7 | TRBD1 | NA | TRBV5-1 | CASSLGTGTVSYEQYF | TGCGCCAGCAGCTTGGGGACCGGGACAGTGTCCTACGAGCAGTACTTC
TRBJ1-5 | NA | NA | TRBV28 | CASSLFQGQPQHF | TGTGCCAGCAGTTTATTTCAGGGGCAGCCCCAGCATTTT
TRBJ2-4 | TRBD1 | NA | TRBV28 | CASRDREKNIQYF | TGTGCCAGCAGGGACAGGGAGAAAAACATTCAGTACTTC
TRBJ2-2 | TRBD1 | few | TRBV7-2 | CASRSGTGRTGELFF | TGTGCCAGCAGGTCCGGGACAGGGCGGACCGGGGAGCTGTTTTTT
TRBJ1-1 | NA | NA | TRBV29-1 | CSVKGTLNTEAFF | TGCAGCGTCAAGGGGACGCTGAACACTGAAGCTTTCTTT
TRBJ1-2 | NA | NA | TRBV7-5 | CVRSWGHHYGYTF | TGTGTCAGAAGCTGGGGACACCACTATGGCTACACCTTC
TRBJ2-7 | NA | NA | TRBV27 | CASSFSGSYEQYF | TGTGCCAGCAGTTTCTCCGGATCCTACGAGCAGTACTTC
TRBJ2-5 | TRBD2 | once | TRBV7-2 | CASSAPGLASETQYF | TGTGCCAGCAGCGCCCCGGGACTAGCTTCAGAGACCCAGTACTTC
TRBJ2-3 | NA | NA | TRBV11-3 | CASSSGTDTQYF | TGTGCCAGCAGCTCGGGCACAGATACGCAGTATTTT
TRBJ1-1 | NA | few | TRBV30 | CAWSVYREAFF | TGTGCCTGGAGTGTATATCGTGAAGCTTTCTTT
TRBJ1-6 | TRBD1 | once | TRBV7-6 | CASSLGNRGVNSPLHF | TGTGCCAGCAGCTTAGGGAACAGGGGGGTGAATTCACCCCTCCACTTT
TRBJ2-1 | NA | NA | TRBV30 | CAWSVRREGTEQFF | TGTGCCTGGAGTGTACGCCGGGAAGGCACAGAGCAGTTCTTC
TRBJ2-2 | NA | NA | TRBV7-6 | CASSLRATGELFF | TGTGCCAGCAGCCTCCGGGCCACCGGGGAGCTGTTTTTT
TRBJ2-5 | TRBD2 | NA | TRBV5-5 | CASSTLAGGARQETQYF | TGTGCCAGCAGCACCTTAGCGGGAGGCGCTCGACAAGAGACCCAGTACTTC
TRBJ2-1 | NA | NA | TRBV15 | CATSPRERNEQFF | TGTGCCACCAGCCCGAGAGAAAGGAATGAGCAGTTCTTC
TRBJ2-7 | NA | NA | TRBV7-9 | CASNPDWTDSYEQYF | TGTGCCAGCAATCCGGACTGGACAGATTCCTACGAGCAGTACTTC
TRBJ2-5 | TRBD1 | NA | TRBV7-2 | CASSPRGRIGETQYF | TGTGCCAGCAGCCCAAGGGGGCGCATAGGAGAGACCCAGTACTTC
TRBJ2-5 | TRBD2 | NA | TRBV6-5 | CASSYGLAGVETQYF | TGTGCCAGCAGCTACGGACTAGCGGGAGTAGAGACCCAGTACTTC
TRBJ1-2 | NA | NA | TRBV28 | CASGLTVYGYTF | TGTGCCAGCGGCTTGACGGTCTATGGCTACACCTTC
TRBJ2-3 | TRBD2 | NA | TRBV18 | CASSILPRTGGTDTQYF | TGTGCCAGCTCGATCCTCCCCAGGACGGGAGGGACAGATACGCAGTATTTT
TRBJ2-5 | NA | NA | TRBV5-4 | CASSLILAEETQYF | TGTGCCAGCAGCTTGATATTAGCAGAAGAGACCCAGTACTTC
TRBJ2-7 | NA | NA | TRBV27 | CASSLAPQMGQYF | TGTGCCAGCAGTTTAGCCCCCCAGATGGGGCAGTACTTC
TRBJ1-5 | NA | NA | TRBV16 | CASSPRDPNQPQHF | TGTGCCAGCAGCCCCAGGGACCCCAATCAGCCCCAGCATTTT